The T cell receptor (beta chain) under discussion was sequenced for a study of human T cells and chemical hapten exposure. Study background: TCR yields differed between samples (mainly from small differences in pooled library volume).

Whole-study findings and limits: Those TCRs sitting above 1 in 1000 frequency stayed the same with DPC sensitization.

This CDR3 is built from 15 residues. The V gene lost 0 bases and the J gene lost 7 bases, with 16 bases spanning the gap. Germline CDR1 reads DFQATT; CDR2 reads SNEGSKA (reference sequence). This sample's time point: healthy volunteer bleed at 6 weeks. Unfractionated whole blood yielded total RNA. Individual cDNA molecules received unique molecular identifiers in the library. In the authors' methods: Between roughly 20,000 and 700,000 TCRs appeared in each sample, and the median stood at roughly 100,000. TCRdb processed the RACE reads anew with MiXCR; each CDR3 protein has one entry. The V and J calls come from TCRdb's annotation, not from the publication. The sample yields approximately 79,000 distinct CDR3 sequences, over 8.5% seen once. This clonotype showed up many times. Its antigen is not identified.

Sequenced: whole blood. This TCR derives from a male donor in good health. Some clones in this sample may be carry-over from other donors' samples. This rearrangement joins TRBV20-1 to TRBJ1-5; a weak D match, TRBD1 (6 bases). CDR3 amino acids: CSAREPSAGGQPQHF. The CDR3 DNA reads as TGCAGTGCTAGAGAACCCAGCGCCGGGGGCCAGCCCCAGCATTTT.